Shown below are 23 T cell receptor beta chains from a single sample sequenced in a study of beta chain features in type 1 diabetes. Reverse transcribing all isolated RNA meant expressed TCRB transcripts were sequenced. TCRdb keeps only in-frame clones here, not all; method: immunoSEQ multiplex PCR. In the table there are about 150,000 clones, roughly 48% of which are singletons. Sequencing was carried out using Tregs from blood. The receptor set was obtained from a man younger than 30 in good health.

For the CDR3, the DNA is TGTGCCAGCAGGGGACAGGGCCGCTCTGGAAACACCATATATTTT. Amino acid sequence: CASRGQGRSGNTIYF. The V and J genes are TRBV27 and TRBJ1-3, with 9 bases identical to TRBD1. Germline trimming cut 6 bases from V and 0 bases from J; bases unmatched to any gene: 3. CDR1 is MNHEY, CDR2 SMNVEV, per germline (reference sequence). The CDR3 consists of 15 residues.

This clone was detected a few times. This chain links TRBV29-1 with TRBJ2-3; TRBD1 is a possible D gene (5 bases). Between the trimmed V and J ends, which lost 6 bases and 6 bases, there was a span of 19 bases. Looked up from germline, CDR1 is SQVTM and CDR2 is ANQGSEA. The CDR3 length is 14 residues. The DNA of the CDR3 is TGCAGCGTCAGGCATAGGGGCGAGAGGGATACGCAGTATTTT. This codes for CSVRHRGERDTQYF.

The chain combines TRBV7-9 with TRBJ2-5; 7 bases line up with TRBD1. The V segment lost 5 bases and the J segment 5 bases; nucleotides outside the gene matches: 11. This CDR3 comprises 15 residues. From germline, CDR1 is SEHNR and CDR2 FQNEAQ (reference sequence). CDR3 nucleotides: TGTGCCAGCAGCCAATACAGGGGTTGGCAGGAGACCCAGTACTTC. As protein: CASSQYRGWQETQYF.

J is TRBJ2-1 and V is TRBV5-4, with 8 nucleotides matching TRBD1. V lost 4 bases and J lost 6; bases outside the gene matches: 9. The V gene's germline CDR1 is SGHNT and CDR2 YYREEE (reference sequence). The CDR3 consists of 15 residues. The CDR3 here is CASSTGGGLFNEQFF. The CDR3 DNA reads TGTGCCAGCAGCACAGGGGGTGGATTATTCAATGAGCAGTTCTTC. Together with reference TRBV5-4 and TRBJ2-1, the CDR3 gives the full variable domain: ETGVTQSPTHLIKTRGQQVTLRCSSQSGHNTVSWYQQALGQGPQFIFQYYREEENGRGNFPPRFSGLQFPNYSSELNVNALELDDSALYLCASSTGGGLFNEQFFGPGTRLTVL.

This chain connects TRBV28 to TRBJ2-1; 9 positions agree with TRBD2. Germline V gives CDR1 MDHEN, CDR2 SYDVKM. V lost 5 bases and J lost 3; bases outside the gene matches: 8. This CDR3 has 16 residues. CDR3 sequence: CASSPSSGGHYNEQFF. CDR3 sequence (DNA): TGTGCCAGCAGTCCCTCCAGCGGGGGGCACTACAATGAGCAGTTCTTC.

The CDR3 nucleotides read TGTGCCAGCAGCGACAGGGATGGAAACACCATATATTTT. Translation gives CASSDRDGNTIYF. The rearrangement joins TRBV5-4 to TRBJ1-3; 7 positions agree with TRBD1. Germline trimming cut 4 bases from V and 3 bases from J; bases unmatched to any gene: 1. CDR3 size: 13 residues. Germline V gives CDR1 SGHNT, CDR2 YYREEE (reference sequence). Using reference TRBV5-4 and TRBJ1-3 for the parts outside the CDR3, the full variable domain is ETGVTQSPTHLIKTRGQQVTLRCSSQSGHNTVSWYQQALGQGPQFIFQYYREEENGRGNFPPRFSGLQFPNYSSELNVNALELDDSALYLCASSDRDGNTIYFGEGSWLTVV.

The CDR3 is CASSVAVGHSVNYGYTF. The CDR3 DNA reads as TGTGCCAGCAGCGTAGCGGTAGGACACTCCGTGAACTATGGCTACACCTTC. The J gene is TRBJ1-2, the V gene TRBV9, with D possibly matching TRBD1 (5 bases). The V gene lost 0 bases and the J gene lost 2 bases, with 17 bases spanning the gap. Per the germline V gene, CDR1 is SGDLS and CDR2 is YYNGEE. The CDR3 is made up of 17 amino acids. Variable domain in full (rest from reference TRBV9 and TRBJ1-2): DSGVTQTPKHLITATGQRVTLRCSPRSGDLSVYWYQQSLDQGLQFLIQYYNGEERAKGNILERFSAQQFPDLHSELNLSSLELGDSALYFCASSVAVGHSVNYGYTFGSGTRLTVV.

This clone has a handful of counts. The CDR3: CASSVAKTRGGTDTQYF. The CDR3 nucleotides are TGTGCCAGCAGCGTAGCGAAGACGCGGGGGGGCACAGATACGCAGTATTTT. J is TRBJ2-3 and V is TRBV9; 8 bases agree with TRBD2. Germline-derived CDR1 and CDR2 are SGDLS and YYNGEE. The CDR3 sequence is 17 residues long. V shed 0 bases and J 1 base; nucleotides not matched to a gene: 7.

V gene TRBV27 combines with J gene TRBJ1-4; D remains ambiguous. This CDR3 spans 13 amino acids. Germline V gives CDR1 MNHEY, CDR2 SMNVEV (reference sequence). V was pared by 2 bases and J by 8 bases, with 9 bases between. CDR3 nucleotide sequence: TGTGCCAGCAGTTTAAACCCCCGGGAAAAACTGTTTTTT. Translating it yields CASSLNPREKLFF.

The chain recombines TRBV25-1 with TRBJ2-5, with 7 nucleotides matching TRBD2. J lost 10 bases, V lost 4 bases, and 6 bases had no gene match. Germline CDR1 reads MGHDK; CDR2 reads SYGVNS. CDR3 length: 12 residues. The CDR3 loop reads CASSASGTVQYF. In nucleotides, the CDR3 is TGTGCCAGCAGTGCCAGCGGGACGGTCCAGTACTTC.

The J gene is TRBJ2-5, the V gene TRBV7-2, with 9 bases matching TRBD2. V was pared by 0 bases and J by 7 bases, with 12 bases of the junction left unmatched. The CDR3 is made up of 17 amino acids. Germline values: CDR1 SGHTA, CDR2 FQGNSA. CDR3 in DNA: TGTGCCAGCAGCTTAGCGAAAGCGGGAGGATATGGGGGGACCCAGTACTTC. Protein sequence: CASSLAKAGGYGGTQYF.

This clone appeared once. The V and J genes are TRBV5-4 and TRBJ2-1; D is ambiguous. The length of the CDR3 is 13 residues. CDR1 and CDR2 (germline): SGHNT, YYREEE (reference sequence). Trimming removed 3 bases from V and 4 bases from J, with 8 bases in between. The DNA of the CDR3 is TGTGCCAGCAGCTCATCGGTTTACAATGAGCAGTTCTTC. Translating it yields CASSSSVYNEQFF.

This CDR3 is CASSPPGYQETQYF. The CDR3 nucleotides read TGTGCCAGCAGCCCCCCCGGGTACCAAGAGACCCAGTACTTC. This chain links TRBV28 with TRBJ2-5, with D hard to call. CDR1 is MDHEN, CDR2 SYDVKM, per germline. The CDR3 is 14 residues long. Trimming took off 6 bases at V and 0 bases at J, with 11 bases between the two ends.

Notes on this clone: In the same sample, other DNA sequences code for this CDR3. The chain links TRBV7-9 to TRBJ2-7, with 8 bases fitting TRBD1. The V segment lost 6 bases and the J segment 0 bases; nucleotides outside the gene matches: 4. This CDR3 has 14 amino acids. The V gene's germline CDR1 is SEHNR and CDR2 FQNEAQ (reference sequence). The DNA of the CDR3 is TGTGCCAGCAGTCGGACAGGGAGCTCCTACGAGCAGTACTTC. This codes for CASSRTGSSYEQYF.

This clone was found a few times. This chain connects TRBV7-2 to TRBJ2-1; D remains ambiguous. The CDR3 contains 15 residues. In germline, CDR1 is SGHTA, CDR2 FQGNSA. With 2 bases removed from V and 2 bases from J, the gap between germline ends came to 10 bases. CDR3 sequence reads: CASSLTSDTYNEQFF. CDR3 nucleotides: TGTGCCAGCAGCTTAACGAGCGATACCTACAATGAGCAGTTCTTC.

The J gene is TRBJ2-7, the V gene TRBV6-6; D gene unclear. Germline CDR1 MNHNY, CDR2 SVGAGI (reference sequence). V was pared by 5 bases and J by 0 bases, with 5 bases between. This CDR3 has 12 amino acids. The DNA for the CDR3 is TGTGCCAGCAGTGCTAGCTCCTACGAGCAGTACTTC. Translated: CASSASSYEQYF.

This chain connects TRBV29-1 to TRBJ2-3; 8 bases align to TRBD2. The CDR3 runs to 14 residues. Per germline, CDR1 SQVTM and CDR2 ANQGSEA. V dropped 6 bases and J dropped 0; count of bases not matched to a gene: 5. The CDR3 sequence: CSVRLASSTDTQYF. The CDR3, as DNA: TGCAGCGTGCGACTAGCGTCGAGCACAGATACGCAGTATTTT.

The V gene is TRBV6-5, the J gene TRBJ2-5; 12 bases are a match to TRBD2. Trimming removed 2 bases from V and 2 bases from J; junction bases left unmatched: 3. The V gene's germline CDR1 is MNHEY and CDR2 SVGAGI. The CDR3 covers 16 residues. The CDR3 is CASSYSTSGGQETQYF. For the CDR3, the DNA is TGTGCCAGCAGTTACAGTACTAGCGGGGGGCAAGAGACCCAGTACTTC.

The chain employs TRBV7-2 and TRBJ2-2, with D unresolved. Germline values: CDR1 SGHTA, CDR2 FQGNSA. CDR3 length: 14 residues. Trimming cost V 6 bases and J 1 base, with 9 bases left between them. DNA of the CDR3: TGTGCCAGCAGTAACCCGGGGAACACCGGGGAGCTGTTTTTT. It translates to CASSNPGNTGELFF.

This chain uses TRBV7-2 with TRBJ2-3; D unresolved. The germline gives CDR1 SGHTA, CDR2 FQGNSA. V shed 3 bases and J shed 4 bases, with 17 bases lying between them. This CDR3 spans 16 amino acids. The CDR3 reads CASSFRLRLAADTQYF. In nucleotides, the CDR3 is TGTGCCAGCAGCTTTAGGTTGCGCTTGGCGGCAGATACGCAGTATTTT.

This clone was recorded only once. This rearrangement joins TRBV10-3 to TRBJ2-1, with 12 bases lining up with TRBD2. V was pared by 8 bases and J by 5 bases, with 13 bases of the junction left unmatched. Germline V gene data show CDR1 as ENHRY and CDR2 as SYGVKD. This CDR3 is built from 17 residues. CDR3 protein: CAISRTSGTPRHNEQFF. The CDR3 region has the DNA TGTGCCATCTCTCGGACTAGCGGGACACCTAGACACAATGAGCAGTTCTTC.

This clone was seen more than once but under ten times. The V and J genes are TRBV13 and TRBJ2-2, with TRBD2 matching 13 bases. Germline V gene lookup returns CDR1 PRHDT and CDR2 FYEKMQ (reference sequence). The CDR3 loop spans 16 amino acids. V was pared by 5 bases and J by 1 base, with 1 base of the junction left unmatched. CDR3 amino acids: CASSRLAGGNTGELFF. The CDR3 DNA reads as TGTGCCAGCAGCCGACTAGCGGGGGGGAACACCGGGGAGCTGTTTTTT.

The CDR3 DNA sequence: TGTGCCAGTAGTATCAGTGCCCTCTATGGCTACACCTTC. Its translation: CASSISALYGYTF. The V gene is TRBV19, the J gene TRBJ1-2, with D uncertain. Germline-derived CDR1 and CDR2 are LNHDA and SQIVND (reference sequence). V lost 3 bases and J 4 bases, leaving 9 bases between the germline ends. The CDR3 totals 13 residues.